Below are 25 T cell receptor beta chains sequenced from a single sample in a study of T cell responses to AZD1222 COVID-19 vaccine. Measured with immunoSEQ multiplex PCR; TCRdb has only the in-frame clones, and not every one. Of approximately 150,000 clones in the sample, 92% were seen once. The sequencing here drew on peripheral blood, taken on day 0 of AZD1222 vaccination. These receptors all stem from an adult in good health.

The chain employs TRBV19 and TRBJ2-7; 10 nucleotides align to TRBD2. The CDR3 runs to 14 residues. The V segment lost 7 bases and the J segment 5 bases; nucleotides outside the gene matches: 8. Looked up from germline, CDR1 is LNHDA and CDR2 is SQIVND (reference sequence). CDR3 amino acids: CASTAAGGPDEQYF. The CDR3 bases are TGTGCCAGTACGGCAGCGGGAGGGCCGGACGAGCAGTACTTC.

V gene TRBV7-9 combines with J gene TRBJ1-4, with 10 bases identical to TRBD1. CDR1 is SEHNR and CDR2 is FQNEAQ in the germline V gene (reference sequence). Trimming cost V 4 bases and J 6 bases; bases outside gene matches: 11. The CDR3 is 17 amino acids. CDR3 sequence reads: CASSSYWTGGRHEKLFF. DNA for the CDR3: TGTGCCAGCAGCTCCTATTGGACAGGGGGAAGACATGAAAAACTGTTTTTT. The complete variable domain, with remaining parts taken from reference TRBV7-9 and TRBJ1-4, reads DTGVSQNPRHKITKRGQNVTFRCDPISEHNRLYWYRQTLGQGPEFLTYFQNEAQLEKSRLLSDRFSAERPKGSFSTLEIQRTEQGDSAMYLCASSSYWTGGRHEKLFFGSGTQLSVL.

This rearrangement joins TRBV21-1 to TRBJ2-7; the table's D call of TRBD1 was not tested on the DNA. TRBV21-1 is a pseudogene. The CDR3 is made up of 14 amino acids. CDR3 in amino acids: CASSSQGAGNEQYF. CDR3 DNA sequence: TGTGCCAGCAGCAGTCAGGGGGCTGGAAACGAGCAGTACTTC.

V is TRBV30 and J is TRBJ1-4; the match to TRBD1 covers 10 bases. Germline CDR1 and CDR2: GTSNPN and SVGIG (reference sequence). The J segment lost 6 bases and the V segment lost 4 bases, leaving 8 bases of the junction unmatched. This CDR3 has 15 residues. The CDR3 loop is CAWTRTGQGYEKLFF. In DNA form, the CDR3 reads TGTGCCTGGACCCGTACGGGACAGGGGTATGAAAAACTGTTTTTT.

V and J are TRBV28 and TRBJ1-2; D is unclear. There are 12 residues in the CDR3. V shed 6 bases and J shed 0 bases, with 5 bases lying between them. Germline CDR1 is MDHEN and CDR2 is SYDVKM. CDR3 coding DNA: TGTGCCAGCAGGAATGCTAACTATGGCTACACCTTC. This gives the protein CASRNANYGYTF.

The chain couples TRBV7-9 to TRBJ1-2; 8 bases align to TRBD1. V lost 4 bases and J lost 8; bases outside the gene matches: 6. Germline-derived CDR1 and CDR2 are SEHNR and FQNEAQ (reference sequence). This CDR3 spans 13 amino acids. The CDR3 sequence is CASSSADRAGYTF. The CDR3, as DNA: TGTGCCAGCAGCTCGGCGGACAGGGCGGGCTACACCTTC. Full variable domain (rest looked up from reference TRBV7-9 and TRBJ1-2): DTGVSQNPRHKITKRGQNVTFRCDPISEHNRLYWYRQTLGQGPEFLTYFQNEAQLEKSRLLSDRFSAERPKGSFSTLEIQRTEQGDSAMYLCASSSADRAGYTFGSGTRLTVV.

J is TRBJ1-6 and V is TRBV6-5; no clear D. CDR1 and CDR2 (germline): MNHEY, SVGAGI. Trimming shortened V by 7 bases and J by 0 bases, and 10 bases separated the two germline ends. CDR3 length: 15 amino acids. The CDR3 here is CASNAVSSYNSPLHF. Written as DNA, the CDR3 is TGTGCCAGCAACGCTGTTAGCTCCTATAATTCACCCCTCCACTTT.

This clone was observed a handful of times. The V call is TRBV6-5, the J call TRBJ1-5; D unclear. Germline V gives CDR1 MNHEY, CDR2 SVGAGI. The V and J ends lost 0 bases and 5 bases respectively, with 5 bases between them. The CDR3 sequence is 13 residues long. This CDR3 reads CASSYSSDQPQHF. The DNA of the CDR3 is TGTGCCAGCAGTTACTCATCTGATCAGCCCCAGCATTTT.

The rearrangement links TRBV7-3 to TRBJ2-1, with TRBD1 matching 10 bases. J lost 7 bases, V lost 5 bases, and 11 bases had no gene match. This CDR3 region has 16 residues. CDR1 is SGHTA and CDR2 is FQGTGA in the germline V gene. CDR3 DNA: TGTGCCAGCAGCCCTCGGGGGGACAGGGGTGAGAATGAGCAGTTCTTC. Residues: CASSPRGDRGENEQFF.

This chain uses TRBV12-3 or TRBV12-4 with TRBJ1-4; D gene unclear. V lost 6 bases, J lost 5 bases, and 4 bases lay in between. CDR3 length equals 11 residues. The CDR3 protein is CASSFNEKLFF. The CDR3, as DNA: TGTGCCAGCAGCTTCAATGAAAAACTGTTTTTT.

This rearrangement joins TRBV5-1 to TRBJ2-7; D perhaps matches TRBD1 (5 bases). CDR1 SGHRS and CDR2 YFSETQ come from the germline V gene. V lost 4 bases and J lost 4, with 9 bases in between. The length of the CDR3 is 12 residues. CDR3 sequence (DNA): TGCGCCAGCAGCACCCAGGGATACGAGCAGTACTTC. Amino acid sequence: CASSTQGYEQYF.

This chain connects TRBV2 to TRBJ2-3; 11 bases match TRBD2. The germline gives CDR1 SNHLY, CDR2 FYNNEI. V was pared by 5 bases and J by 0 bases, with 7 bases of the junction left unmatched. This CDR3 spans 17 amino acids. The CDR3 is CASSSLAGGPSTDTQYF. The DNA for the CDR3 is TGTGCCAGCAGTTCGCTAGCGGGGGGCCCAAGCACAGATACGCAGTATTTT.

This clone was found once. CDR3 protein: CASMQGQGAREQYF. CDR3 nucleotides: TGTGCCAGTATGCAGGGACAGGGGGCGCGGGAGCAGTACTTC. This chain links TRBV19 with TRBJ2-7; 12 bases map to TRBD1. With V trimmed by 7 bases and J by 7 bases, 8 bases remained unmatched. The CDR3 sequence is 14 residues long. Per germline, CDR1 LNHDA and CDR2 SQIVND (reference sequence).

V gene TRBV5-1 combines with J gene TRBJ1-1; 10 bases align to TRBD1. The CDR3 extends over 14 amino acids. Losses at the gene ends were 0 bases for V and 5 bases for J; bases not matched to a gene: 1. Germline V gene data show CDR1 as SGHRS and CDR2 as YFSETQ. CDR3 loop: CASSLGDRGTEAFF. DNA for the CDR3: TGCGCCAGCAGCTTGGGGGACAGGGGTACTGAAGCTTTCTTT.

The rearrangement joins TRBV3-1 (or the pseudogene TRBV3-2) to TRBJ2-2, with TRBD1 matching over 11 bases. V gave up 4 bases and J gave up 7 bases; unmatched junction bases: 8. CDR3 size: 16 residues. Germline loops: CDR1 LGHDT, CDR2 YNNKEL (reference sequence). The CDR3: CASSLGGGQGDGELFF. The CDR3 DNA reads TGTGCCAGCAGCCTAGGAGGGGGACAGGGGGACGGGGAGCTGTTTTTT.

The genes are TRBV27 and TRBJ1-1; TRBD1 is a possible D gene (6 bases). The length of the CDR3 is 16 residues. V was trimmed by 1 base and J by 0 bases, leaving 12 bases between them. CDR1 and CDR2 (germline): MNHEY, SMNVEV (reference sequence). CDR3 nucleotide sequence: TGTGCCAGCAGTTTATATTGGGGGCAATTGAACACTGAAGCTTTCTTT. Its translation: CASSLYWGQLNTEAFF.

The CDR3 sequence is CASSLGIGDRTYEQYF. The CDR3 DNA reads TGCGCCAGCAGCTTGGGCATCGGGGACCGAACCTACGAGCAGTACTTC. The rearrangement joins TRBV5-1 to TRBJ2-7; D is tentatively TRBD1 or TRBD2 (5 bases each). Germline V gene data show CDR1 as SGHRS and CDR2 as YFSETQ. The CDR3 runs 16 residues. The V and J ends lost 0 bases and 2 bases respectively, with 15 bases between them.

The chain carries TRBV5-1 and TRBJ1-3, with D possibly TRBD1 on 6 matching bases. The V end lost 0 bases, the J end lost 4 bases, and 8 bases lay between the germline ends. The CDR3 is 14 residues long. Germline values: CDR1 SGHRS, CDR2 YFSETQ. CDR3 nucleotides: TGCGCCAGCAGCTTGGCAGGGGTCGGAAACACCATATATTTT. As protein: CASSLAGVGNTIYF.

The rearrangement links TRBV5-4 to TRBJ2-5, with D maybe TRBD2 (5 bases). V lost 2 bases to trimming and J lost 4 bases, with 15 bases between them. The CDR3 is 15 residues long. The V gene's germline CDR1 is SGHNT and CDR2 YYREEE (reference sequence). CDR3: CASSFPGGGRETQYF. The CDR3 DNA reads TGTGCCAGCAGCTTTCCCGGCGGTGGGAGAGAGACCCAGTACTTC.

This chain connects TRBV18 to TRBJ1-2, with unresolved D. The V gene's germline CDR1 is KGHSH and CDR2 LQKENI. The CDR3 contains 15 residues. Trimming pared 2 bases from V and 8 bases from J, leaving 18 bases between. The CDR3 sequence: CASSPGSVGTTGYTF. CDR3 nucleotides: TGTGCCAGCTCACCAGGTTCTGTGGGTACTACGGGCTACACCTTC. Drawing the rest from reference TRBV18 and TRBJ1-2, the complete variable domain is NAGVMQNPRHLVRRRGQEARLRCSPMKGHSHVYWYRQLPEEGLKFMVYLQKENIIDESGMPKERFSAEFPKEGPSILRIQQVVRGDSAAYFCASSPGSVGTTGYTFGSGTRLTVV.

CDR3 region: CASSPHRTGAPSGNTIYF. CDR3 nucleotides: TGTGCCAGCAGCCCCCATAGGACAGGGGCTCCCTCTGGAAACACCATATATTTT. This chain joins TRBV9 and TRBJ1-3, with 9 nucleotides matching TRBD1. Germline V gene lookup returns CDR1 SGDLS and CDR2 YYNGEE. The CDR3 is 18 residues long. V shed 4 bases and J 0 bases; nucleotides not matched to a gene: 11.

Only a few counts were recorded for this clone. The chain is built from TRBV11-2 and TRBJ2-1; TRBD2 agrees at 11 bases. V was clipped by 5 bases and J by 7 bases; unmatched bases: 7. In germline, CDR1 is SGHAT, CDR2 FQNNGV. The CDR3 loop spans 15 amino acids. The CDR3 DNA reads as TGTGCCAGCAGCACGGGACTAGCGGAATATAATGAGCAGTTCTTC. Translation gives CASSTGLAEYNEQFF.

This chain's CDR3 is CASSLFFKTPKYNSPLHF. The DNA for the CDR3 is TGTGCCAGCAGCTTGTTCTTTAAGACCCCGAAATATAATTCACCCCTCCACTTT. The rearrangement uses TRBV13 and TRBJ1-6; unclear D gene. V was cut by 3 bases and J by 4 bases, with 19 bases left in between. The CDR3 extends over 18 amino acids. CDR1 PRHDT and CDR2 FYEKMQ come from the germline V gene (reference sequence).

V is TRBV19 and J is TRBJ1-3, with 7 bases lining up with TRBD1. The CDR3 loop spans 15 amino acids. Trimming cost V 1 base and J 8 bases; bases outside gene matches: 8. Germline V gene lookup returns CDR1 LNHDA and CDR2 SQIVND (reference sequence). CDR3 loop: CASSIASTGTYTIYF. As DNA, the CDR3 is TGTGCCAGTAGTATAGCCTCGACAGGGACTTACACCATATATTTT.

The rearrangement uses TRBV21-1 and TRBJ2-7; the table's D call, TRBD1, was not checked against the DNA. TRBV21-1 is a known pseudogene. CDR3 length: 15 residues. The CDR3 here is CASSPRTGSSYEQYF. The CDR3 region has the DNA TGTGCCAGCAGCCCACGGACAGGGAGCTCCTACGAGCAGTACTTC.